Below, 30 T cell receptor beta chains from the same sample are listed, as sequenced in a study of blood T cell repertoires in COVID-19. The method was immunoSEQ multiplex PCR; TCRdb's version includes in-frame clones alone and lacks a portion of them. The data contain 110,000 or so clones, roughly 81% of them singletons. Sequenced: peripheral blood. These TCRs come from a woman aged 70-85 years with acute or convalescent COVID-19.

The chain links TRBV9 to TRBJ2-5; 7 nucleotides agree with TRBD2. There are 19 residues in the CDR3. Germline values: CDR1 SGDLS, CDR2 YYNGEE. With 6 bases clipped from V and 2 bases from J, the junction kept 22 bases outside the gene matches. This chain's CDR3 is CASTPWGTTLPGRQETQYF. The CDR3 DNA reads as TGTGCCAGCACCCCGTGGGGGACTACCTTACCCGGCCGTCAAGAGACCCAGTACTTC.

This chain uses TRBV5-6 with TRBJ2-3; 7 positions match TRBD2. V trimming: 4 bases; J trimming: 0 bases; junction bases outside the gene matches: 5. The CDR3 runs to 15 residues. The V gene's germline CDR1 is SGHDT and CDR2 YYEEEE. CDR3 bases: TGTGCCAGCAGCCCAAGCGGGACTAGCACAGATACGCAGTATTTT. Its protein is CASSPSGTSTDTQYF.

This clone appeared a few times. V and J are TRBV2 and TRBJ2-3, with 7 bases fitting TRBD2. Germline V gene lookup returns CDR1 SNHLY and CDR2 FYNNEI. Germline trimming cut 6 bases from V and 4 bases from J; bases unmatched to any gene: 10. The CDR3 consists of 15 residues. The CDR3, as DNA: TGTGCCAGCAGACAAGGGGCGGGAGAATCAGATACGCAGTATTTT. Protein sequence: CASRQGAGESDTQYF.

J is TRBJ2-2 and V is TRBV7-8; TRBD1 matches 9 bases. This CDR3 region has 20 residues. Germline V gene lookup returns CDR1 SGHVS and CDR2 FQNEAQ. The ends lost 3 bases at V and 1 base at J; junction bases unmatched: 15. This CDR3 reads CASSFLPDRGALQNTGELFF. The CDR3, as DNA: TGTGCCAGCAGCTTCCTCCCCGACAGGGGGGCCCTCCAGAACACCGGGGAGCTGTTTTTT. The full variable domain, completed using reference TRBV7-8 and TRBJ2-2, is GAGVSQSPRYKVAKRGQDVALRCDPISGHVSLFWYQQALGQGPEFLTYFQNEAQLDKSGLPSDRFFAERPEGSVSTLKIQRTQQEDSAVYLCASSFLPDRGALQNTGELFFGEGSRLTVL.

For this clone: This same CDR3 is encoded by further DNA sequences in the sample. The rearrangement uses TRBV19 and TRBJ1-2; no firm D call. In germline, CDR1 is LNHDA, CDR2 SQIVND (reference sequence). The CDR3 is 14 residues long. Trimming removed 0 bases from V and 4 bases from J, with 9 bases in between. This CDR3 is CASSIDQAIYGYTF. In DNA, the CDR3 is TGTGCCAGTAGTATAGATCAAGCTATCTATGGCTACACCTTC.

This chain joins TRBV10-3 and TRBJ1-1, with D perhaps TRBD1 (6 bases). V was trimmed by 6 bases and J by 1 base, leaving 9 bases between them. The length of the CDR3 is 13 residues. Germline loops: CDR1 ENHRY, CDR2 SYGVKD. The CDR3 region is CAIRDSQNTEAFF. In DNA, the CDR3 is TGTGCCATCAGGGACAGCCAGAACACTGAAGCTTTCTTT.

In this sample, this clone turned up a few times. The chain links TRBV10-3 to TRBJ2-2; the match to TRBD2 covers 12 bases. Trimming at V came to 2 bases and at J to 6 bases, leaving 7 bases not matched to a gene. CDR1 ENHRY and CDR2 SYGVKD come from the germline V gene. The CDR3 contains 17 residues. CDR3 residues: CAISETSGGLQSGELFF. DNA of the CDR3: TGTGCCATCAGTGAGACTAGCGGGGGGTTACAGTCCGGGGAGCTGTTTTTT.

V gene TRBV2 combines with J gene TRBJ2-1; perhaps TRBD1 as D (5 bases). The length of the CDR3 is 13 residues. The V gene's germline CDR1 is SNHLY and CDR2 FYNNEI. V gave up 8 bases and J gave up 0 bases, with 8 bases separating them. In DNA, the CDR3 is TGTGCCAGCGGGGCCGACTCCTACAATGAGCAGTTCTTC. This translates into CASGADSYNEQFF.

The V gene is TRBV10-3, the J gene TRBJ1-3; D is unclear. The CDR3 runs 13 residues. V lost 2 bases and J 6 bases, leaving 8 bases between the germline ends. Germline V gene data show CDR1 as ENHRY and CDR2 as SYGVKD. CDR3 nucleotides: TGTGCCATCAGTGAGGGAGCCGAAAACACCATATATTTT. Translated: CAISEGAENTIYF.

This chain links TRBV5-1 with TRBJ2-7, with TRBD2 matching 10 bases. This CDR3 contains 17 residues. The J segment lost 4 bases and the V segment lost 4 bases, leaving 14 bases of the junction unmatched. Germline CDR1 reads SGHRS; CDR2 reads YFSETQ. The CDR3 spells CASSRGLRLAGEYEQYF. The CDR3 nucleotides are TGCGCCAGCAGCCGGGGGCTACGACTAGCGGGTGAATACGAGCAGTACTTC.

This clone has a handful of counts. The chain couples TRBV14 to TRBJ1-4, with D uncertain. Trimming took off 4 bases at V and 8 bases at J, with 14 bases between the two ends. Germline-derived CDR1 and CDR2 are SGHDN and FVKESK. CDR3 length: 14 residues. The CDR3 DNA sequence: TGTGCCAGCAGCCGAGGAGCTTATGGCGAAAAACTGTTTTTT. It specifies CASSRGAYGEKLFF.

This rearrangement joins TRBV18 to TRBJ2-7, with 14 bases aligning to TRBD2. CDR3 length: 16 amino acids. CDR1 and CDR2 (germline): KGHSH, LQKENI. V gave up 3 bases and J gave up 6 bases; unmatched junction bases: 7. CDR3 loop: CASSPGLAGAGVEQYF. CDR3 in DNA: TGTGCCAGCTCACCGGGACTAGCGGGAGCGGGCGTCGAGCAGTACTTC.

This chain joins TRBV3-1 (or the pseudogene TRBV3-2) and TRBJ1-1, with D uncertain. Trimming stripped 3 bases from V and 6 bases from J, with 8 bases between. The CDR3 extends over 12 amino acids. Per the germline V gene, CDR1 is LGHDT and CDR2 is YNNKEL (reference sequence). The CDR3 DNA is TGTGCCAGCAGCCAGTTTACAGCTGAAGCTTTCTTT. Translated: CASSQFTAEAFF.

The V and J genes are TRBV4-2 and TRBJ2-5; 7 bases align to TRBD1. V shed 2 bases and J 5 bases; nucleotides not matched to a gene: 8. From germline, CDR1 is LGHNA and CDR2 YNFKEQ. The CDR3 totals 15 residues. For the CDR3, the DNA is TGTGCCAGCAGCCAATCTAGGGGGCCGGGGGAGACCCAGTACTTC. This sequence encodes CASSQSRGPGETQYF.

This chain uses TRBV7-2 with TRBJ2-1; TRBD2 is a possible D gene (6 bases). This CDR3 region has 15 residues. Germline CDR1 reads SGHTA; CDR2 reads FQGNSA. Trimming left V 4 bases short and J 4 bases short, with 14 bases between. Here the CDR3 DNA reads TGTGCCAGCAGCTACAGCGGGCGAGGATACAATGAGCAGTTCTTC. Translated, it gives CASSYSGRGYNEQFF.

The chain is built from TRBV7-2 and TRBJ2-1; TRBD2 aligns across 8 bases. This CDR3 has 15 amino acids. Germline V gene lookup returns CDR1 SGHTA and CDR2 FQGNSA. Unmatched junction bases numbered 2, after V lost 2 bases and J lost 2 bases. This chain's CDR3 is CASSLLAGAYNEQFF. The DNA of the CDR3 is TGTGCCAGCAGCTTACTAGCGGGTGCCTACAATGAGCAGTTCTTC.

There are a few counts of this clone. The rearrangement joins TRBV4-3 to TRBJ2-1; 10 bases are shared with TRBD2. Trimming cost V 3 bases and J 6 bases; bases outside gene matches: 5. Looked up from germline, CDR1 is LGHNA and CDR2 is YSLEER. This CDR3 has 15 residues. The CDR3 nucleotides read TGCGCCAGCAGCCAGTCACTAGCGGGACTCAATGAGCAGTTCTTC. This translates into CASSQSLAGLNEQFF.

The rearrangement uses TRBV23-1 and TRBJ1-4; D perhaps matches TRBD1 (6 bases). TRBV23-1 is annotated as an ORF whose role is uncertain. The CDR3 totals 17 residues. Trimming left V 0 bases short and J 3 bases short, with 14 bases between. In nucleotides, the CDR3 is TGCGCCAGCAGTCAATCGGTGACACGGACAGCTAATGAAAAACTGTTTTTT. Protein: CASSQSVTRTANEKLFF.

The V call is TRBV3-1 (or the pseudogene TRBV3-2), the J call TRBJ2-7, with 14 bases identical to TRBD2. V shed 3 bases and J 2 bases; nucleotides not matched to a gene: 0. The CDR3 length is 15 residues. Germline loops: CDR1 LGHDT, CDR2 YNNKEL (reference sequence). The CDR3 reads CASSQTSGGAYEQYF. The CDR3 DNA reads TGTGCCAGCAGCCAGACTAGCGGGGGGGCCTACGAGCAGTACTTC.

This rearrangement joins TRBV29-1 to TRBJ1-2; D may be TRBD1 (5 bases). The V and J ends lost 3 bases and 6 bases respectively, with 11 bases between them. CDR3 length: 12 residues. Germline loops: CDR1 SQVTM, CDR2 ANQGSEA. CDR3 residues: CSVEEGMDGYTF. DNA of the CDR3: TGCAGCGTTGAGGAGGGGATGGATGGCTACACCTTC.

This chain connects TRBV6-5 to TRBJ2-7; 12 positions match TRBD2. Germline loops: CDR1 MNHEY, CDR2 SVGAGI. This CDR3 comprises 15 residues. V dropped 8 bases and J dropped 3; count of bases not matched to a gene: 8. This chain's CDR3 is CASSPLAGGVYEQYF. In DNA, the CDR3 is TGTGCCAGCTCCCCCCTAGCGGGAGGGGTCTACGAGCAGTACTTC.

The chain is built from TRBV6-5 and TRBJ2-7; 7 nucleotides line up with TRBD2. This CDR3 has 11 amino acids. Germline CDR1 reads MNHEY; CDR2 reads SVGAGI. Trimming took 10 bases from V and 9 from J; bases not matched to a gene: 9. The CDR3 DNA reads as TGTGCCATCCGGGAGGCCTTGCGGCAGTACTTC. Translating it yields CAIREALRQYF.

The chain joins TRBV6-5 to TRBJ1-6; D ambiguous. Trimming took off 8 bases at V and 0 bases at J, with 8 bases between the two ends. The CDR3 extends over 14 amino acids. Germline V gives CDR1 MNHEY, CDR2 SVGAGI. CDR3 nucleotide sequence: TGTGCCAGCGCCCGGAGCTCCTATAATTCACCCCTCCACTTT. This gives the protein CASARSSYNSPLHF.

This clone turned up a few times. This sequence joins TRBV2 and TRBJ2-2, with D perhaps TRBD2 (5 bases). V lost 2 bases and J 8 bases, leaving 15 bases between the germline ends. Germline lookup yields CDR1 SNHLY and CDR2 FYNNEI. This CDR3 contains 15 residues. Here the CDR3 DNA reads TGTGCCAGCAGTGAAACTAGGTGGGCGGAGGGGGAGCTGTTTTTT. Its translation is CASSETRWAEGELFF.

The rearrangement links TRBV4-1 to TRBJ1-6; 10 bases align to TRBD1. V dropped 4 bases and J dropped 6; count of bases not matched to a gene: 6. Germline-derived CDR1 and CDR2 are MGHRA and YSYEKL. The CDR3 sequence is 16 residues long. For the CDR3, the DNA is TGCGCCAGCAGCCGAGAGGACAGGGGGTCTAATTCACCCCTCCACTTT. This codes for CASSREDRGSNSPLHF.

The chain uses TRBV5-4 and TRBJ2-2, with D tentatively TRBD2 (5 bases). Germline V lookup: CDR1 SGHNT, CDR2 YYREEE (reference sequence). Trimming shortened V by 3 bases and J by 2 bases, and 11 bases separated the two germline ends. This CDR3 has 15 amino acids. CDR3 sequence reads: CASSSASLNTGELFF. CDR3 DNA sequence: TGTGCCAGCAGCTCTGCTAGCCTTAACACCGGGGAGCTGTTTTTT. The whole variable domain, remainder taken from reference TRBV5-4 and TRBJ2-2, is ETGVTQSPTHLIKTRGQQVTLRCSSQSGHNTVSWYQQALGQGPQFIFQYYREEENGRGNFPPRFSGLQFPNYSSELNVNALELDDSALYLCASSSASLNTGELFFGEGSRLTVL.

V gene TRBV30 combines with J gene TRBJ1-2, with D perhaps TRBD1 (6 bases). Germline CDR1 is GTSNPN and CDR2 is SVGIG (reference sequence). The CDR3 covers 14 residues. V shed 2 bases and J shed 7 bases, with 17 bases lying between them. CDR3 sequence reads: CAWSMQGGVGGYTF. DNA of the CDR3: TGTGCCTGGAGTATGCAAGGGGGGGTAGGTGGCTACACCTTC.

The V and J genes are TRBV29-1 and TRBJ2-2, with TRBD1 identical over 7 bases. Germline loops: CDR1 SQVTM, CDR2 ANQGSEA. V gave up 5 bases and J gave up 6 bases; unmatched junction bases: 3. The CDR3 is 12 amino acids. CDR3 in amino acids: CSVNRGSGELFF. The DNA for the CDR3 is TGCAGCGTTAACAGGGGTTCCGGGGAGCTGTTTTTT.

This chain uses TRBV3-1 (or the pseudogene TRBV3-2) with TRBJ2-3, with TRBD1 matching 10 bases. The CDR3 spans 15 residues. Germline values: CDR1 LGHDT, CDR2 YNNKEL (reference sequence). Germline trimming cut 0 bases from V and 4 bases from J; bases unmatched to any gene: 1. CDR3 in DNA: TGTGCCAGCAGCCAAGAGGGACAGGGGTCAGATACGCAGTATTTT. As protein: CASSQEGQGSDTQYF.

This clone was seen only once. V is TRBV9 and J is TRBJ2-2; D gene uncertain. Trimming left V 0 bases short and J 3 bases short, with 12 bases between. This CDR3 comprises 16 residues. Germline lookup yields CDR1 SGDLS and CDR2 YYNGEE. The CDR3 sequence is CASSVVLAPDTGELFF. DNA of the CDR3: TGTGCCAGCAGCGTAGTTTTAGCCCCGGACACCGGGGAGCTGTTTTTT.